This TCR beta chain was sequenced in a study of blood T cell repertoires in COVID-19. Overall study: Acute and convalescent COVID-19 specimens originated in the United States, Italy and Spain. PBMCs, B-cell-depleted T cells, or T cells were the source of the cDNA or gDNA that made up the material.

This clone was picked up a small number of times. In the authors' methods: How many nucleated cells were present was estimated from reference gene primer amplification. Here immunoSEQ multiplex PCR was the method, and the copy in TCRdb shows in-frame clones only, minus some. That table is the source of V, J and clone size, and D and trimming were worked out from the DNA. The table has about 60,000 clones, less than 85% seen once. CDR3 length: 15 amino acids. V shed 6 bases and J 5 bases; nucleotides not matched to a gene: 10. Germline V CDR1 and CDR2: KGHSH, LQKENI. The chain joins TRBV18 to TRBJ1-1; TRBD1 aligns across 9 bases. This receptor was taken from a man aged 65-85 years with active COVID-19. Sequenced material: peripheral blood. The CDR3 region has the DNA TGTGCCAGCTCCCAGGAGGGACAGGGCTCGACTGAAGCTTTCTTT. It is translated as CASSQEGQGSTEAFF.